The entry below gives a single T cell receptor (beta chain) sequence along with its context. The target antigen is unknown. TCRdb reanalysed the RT-PCR reads using MiXCR and keeps one entry per CDR3 protein. The sample consists of about 480,000 distinct CDR3 sequences, about an eighth of them appearing once. These data originate in a study of response to subunit inactivated influenza vaccine. The study, taken as a whole, reports: The authors suggested that every seasonal influenza vaccination recruits few new T cells.

This CDR3 spans 12 amino acids. The germline gives CDR1 MNHEY, CDR2 SVGEGT. V lost 2 bases and J lost 6, with 7 bases in between. The TCR originated in a man in his fifties who received an inactivated influenza vaccine. This specimen consisted of PBMCs from blood, obtained about 6 weeks after vaccination. The rearrangement uses TRBV6-2 or TRBV6-3 and TRBJ2-5; the D is unclear. The DNA of the CDR3 is TGTGCCAGCAGTTACCAAATCCAGACCCAGTACTTC. Its protein product is CASSYQIQTQYF.